The 30 T cell receptor beta chains in this list originate from one sample, sequenced in a study of blood T cells in healthy people across ages. Primed by a sample-barcoded 5' primer and a J-beta primer mix, a second PCR proceeded for about 7 to 11 cycles. Each CDR3 protein gets one entry after TCRdb re-called the 5' RACE reads with MiXCR. The table has 500,000 to 550,000 distinct CDR3 sequences, 24% seen once. These data are also associated with another study on T cells of mothers and their children.

The sequenced sample consisted of blood. All receptors derive from a boy between 10 and 17 years old in good health.

This clonotype was seen a handful of times. The chain joins TRBV2 to TRBJ2-3; 15 bases map to TRBD2. The V segment lost 7 bases and the J segment 2 bases; nucleotides outside the gene matches: 7. The CDR3 consists of 17 residues. The germline V gene encodes CDR1 SNHLY and CDR2 FYNNEI. The CDR3 loop reads CASIGLAGGPFTDTQYF. The CDR3, as DNA: TGTGCCAGCATTGGACTAGCGGGGGGGCCCTTCACAGATACGCAGTATTTT.

This rearrangement joins TRBV6-4 to TRBJ2-1; D possibly corresponds to TRBD2 (6 bases). Trimming took 6 bases from V and 0 from J, leaving 15 bases between them. The CDR3 is 16 residues long. Germline V gene lookup returns CDR1 MRHNA and CDR2 SNTAGT. This CDR3 is CASRPGGTFSYNEQFF. In DNA, the CDR3 is TGTGCCAGCAGACCCGGTGGGACTTTCTCCTACAATGAGCAGTTCTTC.

This clonotype was picked up a small number of times. CDR3 bases: TGTGCCAGCAGCGACGCTCCCTACGAGCAGTACTTC. Translating it yields CASSDAPYEQYF. The chain joins TRBV7-2 to TRBJ2-7; D ambiguous. V was cut by 5 bases and J by 2 bases, with 7 bases left in between. Per germline, CDR1 SGHTA and CDR2 FQGNSA. CDR3 length: 12 residues. Looking up the rest from reference TRBV7-2 and TRBJ2-7 gives the full variable domain: GAGVSQSPSNKVTEKGKDVELRCDPISGHTALYWYRQSLGQGLEFLIYFQGNSAPDKSGLPSDRFSAERTGGSVSTLTIQRTQQEDSAVYLCASSDAPYEQYFGPGTRLTVT.

This clonotype was observed many times. The chain combines TRBV14 with TRBJ2-7, with D maybe TRBD1 (5 bases). Trimming removed 4 bases from V and 2 bases from J, with 15 bases in between. This CDR3 is 15 amino acids long. Looked up from germline, CDR1 is SGHDN and CDR2 is FVKESK. CDR3 in amino acids: CASSRSDRSPYEQYF. In nucleotides, the CDR3 is TGTGCCAGCAGCCGGAGTGACAGAAGTCCCTACGAGCAGTACTTC.

This clonotype was observed at least ten times. The genes are TRBV5-8 and TRBJ2-5; perhaps TRBD2 as D (5 bases). The germline gives CDR1 SGHTS, CDR2 YDEGEE. The CDR3 covers 13 residues. The V gene lost 0 bases and the J gene lost 5 bases, with 8 bases spanning the gap. The CDR3 region is CASSLDSEETQYF. Written as DNA, the CDR3 is TGTGCCAGCAGCTTGGATAGCGAGGAGACCCAGTACTTC.

V and J are TRBV28 and TRBJ1-6; D perhaps matches TRBD1 (6 bases). The V and J ends lost 3 bases and 14 bases respectively, with 11 bases between them. Germline-derived CDR1 and CDR2 are MDHEN and SYDVKM. This CDR3 is built from 12 residues. CDR3 sequence (DNA): TGTGCCAGCAGTTTCGGGGGCCGGACCCTCCACTTT. Translation: CASSFGGRTLHF.

This clonotype was counted at least ten times. The CDR3 is CASSLTQFYEQYF. For the CDR3, the DNA is TGTGCCAGCAGCCTTACTCAATTCTACGAGCAGTACTTC. V is TRBV28 and J is TRBJ2-7; D not certain. The ends were cut back, 6 bases at V and 3 bases at J, with 12 bases in the middle. The CDR3 loop spans 13 amino acids. Germline V lookup: CDR1 MDHEN, CDR2 SYDVKM.

Only a few counts were recorded for this clonotype. This CDR3 reads CASSSAGGFGTDTQYF. The CDR3 DNA reads TGTGCCAGCAGCTCCGCAGGGGGCTTTGGAACAGATACGCAGTATTTT. The V and J genes are TRBV7-3 and TRBJ2-3; 8 bases agree with TRBD1. CDR3 length: 16 amino acids. CDR1 SGHTA and CDR2 FQGTGA come from the germline V gene. The V gene end was trimmed by 4 bases and the J gene end by 3 bases; junction bases not matched to a gene: 9.

CDR3 bases: TGTGCCAGCAGTCCCCGGTCGGCCAATCAGCCCCAGCATTTT. It encodes CASSPRSANQPQHF. This rearrangement joins TRBV27 to TRBJ1-5; D remains unclear. Germline CDR1 and CDR2: MNHEY and SMNVEV (reference sequence). The V end lost 5 bases, the J end lost 3 bases, and 11 bases lay between the germline ends. The CDR3 runs 14 residues.

This clonotype has more than one count but fewer than ten. J is TRBJ2-5 and V is TRBV7-2; 11 bases map to TRBD2. The V segment lost 1 base and the J segment 8 bases; nucleotides outside the gene matches: 9. Germline values: CDR1 SGHTA, CDR2 FQGNSA. The CDR3 consists of 16 residues. The DNA for the CDR3 is TGTGCCAGCAGCTTAGGGCAGACTAGCGGGGCCGGAACCCAGTACTTC. Protein product: CASSLGQTSGAGTQYF.

The sample holds a few counts of this clonotype. The chain combines TRBV2 with TRBJ2-5, with 9 bases aligning to TRBD2. The end of the DNA is better explained by TRBJ2-7, so the J call may be wrong. The length of the CDR3 is 16 residues. The germline V gene has CDR1 SNHLY and CDR2 FYNNEI. For the CDR3, the DNA is TGTGCCAGCAGTGATGCGCGGAGCGCGGGAGGGTACGAGCAGTACTTC. Amino acids: CASSDARSAGGYEQYF.

The table lists this clonotype with a few counts. V usage is TRBV10-3 and J usage is TRBJ2-7, with TRBD2 matching 10 bases. The CDR3 length is 14 residues. The V gene end was trimmed by 3 bases and the J gene end by 7 bases; junction bases not matched to a gene: 6. The germline CDR1 and CDR2 sequences are ENHRY and SYGVKD. The DNA of the CDR3 is TGTGCCATCAGTGACTTAGCGGGGGGATGGGAGCAGTACTTC. It is translated as CAISDLAGGWEQYF.

The V call is TRBV20-1, the J call TRBJ2-5; 7 bases are shared with TRBD2. Germline lookup yields CDR1 DFQATT and CDR2 SNEGSKA (reference sequence). The CDR3 runs 20 residues. Germline trimming cut 0 bases from V and 0 bases from J; bases unmatched to any gene: 19. The DNA for the CDR3 is TGCAGTGCTAGAGATCGCGATAGGATAGAGGCTAGCGGATACCAAGAGACCCAGTACTTC. This codes for CSARDRDRIEASGYQETQYF.

This rearrangement joins TRBV9 to TRBJ2-1, with TRBD1 as a possible D gene (6 bases). The CDR3 spans 15 residues. V lost 0 bases and J lost 6, with 13 bases in between. Germline loops: CDR1 SGDLS, CDR2 YYNGEE. CDR3 sequence: CASSVDTGSSNEQFF. CDR3 coding DNA: TGTGCCAGCAGCGTAGACACAGGGTCATCCAATGAGCAGTTCTTC. Combining the CDR3 with reference TRBV9 and TRBJ2-1 gives the whole variable domain DSGVTQTPKHLITATGQRVTLRCSPRSGDLSVYWYQQSLDQGLQFLIQYYNGEERAKGNILERFSAQQFPDLHSELNLSSLELGDSALYFCASSVDTGSSNEQFFGPGTRLTVL.

This clonotype was picked up a small number of times. The J gene is TRBJ2-2, the V gene TRBV7-3; 12 bases line up with TRBD2. V lost 2 bases to trimming and J lost 1 base; unmatched junction nucleotides: 2. CDR3 length: 17 residues. The germline gives CDR1 SGHTA, CDR2 FQGTGA. Here the CDR3 reads CASSLPGLAGNTGELFF. DNA for the CDR3: TGTGCCAGCAGCTTACCGGGACTAGCGGGGAACACCGGGGAGCTGTTTTTT.

The rearrangement joins TRBV7-3 to TRBJ1-6; D is unresolved. Trimming shortened V by 3 bases and J by 9 bases, and 9 bases separated the two germline ends. Per germline, CDR1 SGHTA and CDR2 FQGTGA. The CDR3 has 13 residues. CDR3 sequence: CASSLDMASPLHF. The CDR3 DNA reads TGTGCCAGCAGCTTGGATATGGCTTCACCCCTCCACTTT. The full variable domain, in which reference TRBV7-3 and TRBJ1-6 provide the parts outside the CDR3, is GAGVSQTPSNKVTEKGKYVELRCDPISGHTALYWYRQSLGQGPEFLIYFQGTGAADDSGLPNDRFFAVRPEGSVSTLKIQRTERGDSAVYLCASSLDMASPLHFGNGTRLTVT.

This clonotype was counted many times. The rearrangement uses TRBV5-1 and TRBJ1-5; D is unclear. CDR1 and CDR2 (germline): SGHRS, YFSETQ. This CDR3 spans 15 amino acids. Deletions cut 0 bases from V and 0 bases from J, with 7 bases between. CDR3 amino acids: CASSLDGYSNQPQHF. Written as DNA, the CDR3 is TGCGCCAGCAGCTTGGACGGTTATAGCAATCAGCCCCAGCATTTT.

The V gene is TRBV27, the J gene TRBJ2-7; perhaps D is TRBD1 or TRBD2 (6 bases each). CDR1 is MNHEY and CDR2 is SMNVEV in the germline V gene (reference sequence). The CDR3 length is 14 residues. Trimming pared 6 bases from V and 3 bases from J, leaving 15 bases between. The CDR3 coding sequence is TGTGCCAGCAGCACCCTAAGGGGGGACTACGAGCAGTACTTC. As protein: CASSTLRGDYEQYF.

The chain uses TRBV20-1 and TRBJ2-1, with 12 bases lining up with TRBD2. V was pared by 3 bases and J by 1 base, with 4 bases of the junction left unmatched. Germline V gene data show CDR1 as DFQATT and CDR2 as SNEGSKA (reference sequence). The CDR3 runs 16 residues. For the CDR3, the DNA is TGCAGTGCTAGGCGGACTAGCGGGGTTTCCTACAATGAGCAGTTCTTC. Residues: CSARRTSGVSYNEQFF.

This clonotype was counted between two and nine times. J is TRBJ1-6 and V is TRBV7-2; unclear D gene. Between the trimmed V and J ends, which lost 1 base and 4 bases, there was a span of 8 bases. From germline, CDR1 is SGHTA and CDR2 FQGNSA. This CDR3 is 15 amino acids long. In DNA, the CDR3 is TGTGCCAGCAGCTTAGTAGGCCAGTATAATTCACCCCTCCACTTT. Translating gives CASSLVGQYNSPLHF.

This clonotype was detected only a few times. A much larger clone differs by one base, so this may be a read error. This chain links TRBV6-2 or TRBV6-3 with TRBJ2-2, with a weak D call TRBD2 (5 bases). In germline, CDR1 is MNHEY, CDR2 SVGEGT. This CDR3 has 15 residues. V was pared by 6 bases and J by 4 bases, with 15 bases between. CDR3 coding DNA: TGTGCCAGCAGCCCCGCGAGGGTCGGCACCGGGGAGCTGTTTTTT. Translated: CASSPARVGTGELFF.

The chain recombines TRBV28 with TRBJ2-3; the D call may be TRBD1 or TRBD2 (5 bases each). Germline CDR1 reads MDHEN; CDR2 reads SYDVKM. The V end was cut by 5 bases, the J end by 2 bases, with 14 bases between. The CDR3 has 15 amino acids. CDR3 nucleotide sequence: TGTGCCAGCAGTCCCTCGGGACGGCACACAGATACGCAGTATTTT. It is translated as CASSPSGRHTDTQYF.

Regarding this clonotype: The junction departs from the called germline gene at one end, perhaps through a read error. J is TRBJ2-1 and V is TRBV4-1; the match to TRBD2 covers 7 bases. This CDR3 is 15 amino acids long. The germline gives CDR1 MGHRA, CDR2 YSYEKL. The CDR3 reads CASSQDGASGDEQLF. The CDR3, as DNA: TGCGCCAGCAGCCAAGATGGTGCTAGCGGAGATGAGCAGCTCTTC.

The chain employs TRBV2 and TRBJ2-3, with D perhaps matching TRBD2 (6 bases). CDR1 is SNHLY and CDR2 is FYNNEI in the germline V gene. The CDR3 runs 13 residues. Trimming took off 6 bases at V and 5 bases at J, with 12 bases between the two ends. As DNA, the CDR3 is TGTGCCAGCAGATGGGGGGTACGAGATACGCAGTATTTT. Translating it yields CASRWGVRDTQYF. Drawing the rest from reference TRBV2 and TRBJ2-3, the complete variable domain is EPEVTQTPSHQVTQMGQEVILRCVPISNHLYFYWYRQILGQKVEFLVSFYNNEISEKSEIFDDQFSVERPDGSNFTLKIRSTKLEDSAMYFCASRWGVRDTQYFGPGTRLTVL.

A few counts support this clonotype. This chain joins TRBV15 and TRBJ1-1; perhaps TRBD1 as D (6 bases). Germline V gene sequence: CDR1 LNHNV, CDR2 YYDKDF (reference sequence). V lost 1 base and J 2 bases, leaving 8 bases between the germline ends. The length of the CDR3 is 14 residues. Here the CDR3 DNA reads TGTGCCACCAGCAGAGTGGGGGGCAACACTGAAGCTTTCTTT. This translates into CATSRVGGNTEAFF.

This clonotype was seen a few times. The rearrangement links TRBV7-2 to TRBJ2-2; unclear D gene. Germline V gene sequence: CDR1 SGHTA, CDR2 FQGNSA. This CDR3 comprises 12 residues. V shed 1 base and J shed 5 bases, with 2 bases lying between them. CDR3 loop: CASSLETGELFF. CDR3 in DNA: TGTGCCAGCAGCTTAGAGACCGGGGAGCTGTTTTTT.

In its sample, this clonotype was seen a few times. This rearrangement joins TRBV6-5 to TRBJ2-5; D unresolved. There are 15 residues in the CDR3. Germline lookup yields CDR1 MNHEY and CDR2 SVGAGI. Deletions cut 0 bases from V and 0 bases from J, with 8 bases between. CDR3 amino acids: CASSYSINYQETQYF. The CDR3, as DNA: TGTGCCAGCAGTTACTCGATTAACTACCAAGAGACCCAGTACTTC.

This clonotype was found a few times. The chain couples TRBV20-1 to TRBJ2-3, with D possibly being TRBD1 (5 bases). The CDR3 covers 14 residues. Trimming stripped 6 bases from V and 4 bases from J, with 17 bases between. CDR1 and CDR2 (germline): DFQATT, SNEGSKA (reference sequence). The CDR3 sequence is CSADPPGFPDTQYF. CDR3 sequence (DNA): TGCAGTGCGGATCCCCCAGGGTTCCCAGATACGCAGTATTTT.

In this sample, this clonotype turned up a few times. This chain uses TRBV6-1 with TRBJ2-7; TRBD2 agrees at 9 bases. From germline, CDR1 is MNHNS and CDR2 SASEGT. With V trimmed by 6 bases and J by 0 bases, 6 bases remained unmatched. The CDR3 runs 15 residues. CDR3 residues: CASRETSGSSYEQYF. As DNA, the CDR3 is TGTGCCAGCAGAGAGACTAGCGGCTCCTCCTACGAGCAGTACTTC.

The CDR3 DNA reads as TGCGCCACCGGAAAGTCTCCGGGACAGGGGGACTACGAGCAGTACTTC. It is translated as CATGKSPGQGDYEQYF. V is TRBV5-1 and J is TRBJ2-7; 11 positions agree with TRBD1. Germline V gene lookup returns CDR1 SGHRS and CDR2 YFSETQ. The CDR3 sequence is 16 residues long. V shed 9 bases, J shed 3 bases, and the junction held 14 bases outside the gene matches. Drawing the rest from reference TRBV5-1 and TRBJ2-7, the complete variable domain is KAGVTQTPRYLIKTRGQQVTLSCSPISGHRSVSWYQQTPGQGLQFLFEYFSETQRNKGNFPGRFSGRQFSNSRSEMNVSTLELGDSALYLCATGKSPGQGDYEQYFGPGTRLTVT.